This T cell receptor (beta chain) came from a study of blood T cells in healthy people across ages. As for the study in general: For every two T cells, template switching captured about one barcoded beta molecule.

Germline V gene sequence: CDR1 SGHRS, CDR2 YFSETQ. The V segment lost 4 bases and the J segment 3 bases; nucleotides outside the gene matches: 6. The CDR3 covers 15 residues. For the second PCR, which ran for about 7 to 11 cycles, a sample-barcoded 5' primer and a J-beta primer mix were used. One entry per CDR3 protein results from TCRdb running MiXCR on the 5' RACE reads. Of about 1,000,000 distinct CDR3 sequences listed, more than 35% are singletons. The amount of total RNA extracted per sample was at least 5 micrograms. With respect to this clonotype: What it recognizes is unknown.

Study conclusions and caveats: Diversity was higher, and naive CD4+ cells more numerous, in long-lived donors than in aged donors.

This chain connects TRBV5-1 to TRBJ2-1, with TRBD2 identical over 8 bases. The source material was blood. The sequence derives from a woman between 55 and 75 years old in good health. CDR3 region: CASSRGGSDYNEQFF. The CDR3 DNA reads TGCGCCAGCAGCCGGGGGGGATCGGACTACAATGAGCAGTTCTTC.